The entry that follows covers one T cell receptor (beta chain) sequence. This clonotype was seen more than once but under ten times. Which antigen it targets is not known. Base qualities are not provided; no much larger clone lies one nucleotide away. The data are from a study of blood T cells in healthy people across ages (dated by TCRdb to about 2015). Regarding the research as a whole: Template switching captured roughly one uniquely barcoded TCR beta cDNA molecule per two T cells in model experiments. Four age groups were formed from the donors: young (average approximately 15 years), middle-aged (just under 40), aged (roughly 59) and long-lived (82). Two additional independent replicas of 1 million unique cDNA reads from the same blood draw were analyzed for two donors (one aged 18 to 30 and one aged 80 or older). Age-related changes in TCR beta repertoire diversity were measured in the study by deep sequencing normalized with unique cDNA molecular identifiers.

Overall study results and their limits: Observed TCR beta diversity per million T cells fell roughly linearly with age, and a significant reduction was already apparent by age around 40. Because the CMV infection status of the donors was unknown, age-related changes in expanded clonotypes may potentially have been confounded. Conclusive comparison of naive and antigen-experienced compartments was prevented by the profiling of bulk unsorted PBMCs. A strong correlation was found between observed TCR beta diversity and the percentage of naive T cells measured by flow cytometry. The long-lived group showed more naive CD4+ T cells, fewer expanded clones and increased TCR diversity than the aged group, suggesting age selection. Total diversity estimates from one million sequenced T cells were considered lower bounds and underestimates.

The library was built by means of 5' RACE. The sequencer listed for this sample is Illumina HiSeq 2500. A second PCR of 7 to 11 cycles was performed with a sample-barcoded 5' primer and a J-beta primer mix. A template-switch 5' adaptor carrying 12 random nucleotides introduced a unique molecular identifier onto each TCR beta cDNA molecule. Each sample yielded at least 2.5 million CDR3-containing paired-end reads. All of the RNA was converted into first-strand cDNA using the Mint cDNA synthesis kit, with a TRBC-specific oligonucleotide serving as the primer. Following uracil-DNA glycosylase treatment, a first 18-cycle PCR with universal primers M1SS and BC2_uni_R was performed on all cDNA. The source study handled its data this way. Normalization of each sample was performed by random selection of 1 million high-quality reads, each carrying a distinct molecular identifier. Reads sharing molecular identifiers were discarded rather than binned into consensus sequences. MiTCR, with a Q25 quality threshold and the strictest error-elimination algorithm, was used for CDR3 identification, clonotype clustering and error correction. A nonparametric unseen species model with Euler transformation was used to estimate a lower bound on total TCR beta diversity. Using fastp trimming at Q25 and MiXCR clonotype assembly, TCRdb reanalyzed the public sequencing data and kept in-frame beta chains. When rows share a CDR3 protein, they turn into one entry using the most common DNA and genes. TCRdb's processing, not the authors', yielded these V and J calls. The sample includes about 510,000 distinct CDR3 sequences, with about 27% observed a single time. The ten largest clonotypes hold 3.6% of the sample.

The roughly 39 donors, aged 6 to 90 years, were systemically healthy Caucasian individuals from Russia. Each donor gave 8 to 10 milliliters of peripheral blood, collected into EDTA-treated Vacutainer tubes. Ficoll-Paque density-gradient centrifugation was used to isolate PBMCs, with at least 7 million per sample. Total RNA was extracted from PBMCs with Trizol reagent, with at least 6 micrograms obtained per sample. For every donor, an aliquot of PBMCs went through flow cytometry to measure the percentages of naive CD45RAhigh/CD27high T cells. For CDR1 and CDR2, the germline V gene (reference sequence) lists DFQATT and SNEGSKA. Counted from cysteine to phenylalanine, this CDR3 has 14 amino acids. The kept DNA is CDR3 alone, 42 bases in frame from the first base. These data were also reused for a study on T cells of mothers and their children. The second study also describes: Nine systemically healthy Caucasian individuals served as donors, namely three mothers together with their six children. cDNA synthesis consumed the entire amount of extracted RNA, loaded at about 1.6 ug RNA in each 15 ul reaction. In the second PCR, sample barcodes and 2-4 random nucleotides were introduced via the M1S primer. Each mother yielded over 9 million TCR beta CDR3 reads and each child 3 million to 3.5 million reads. Thymic selection shapes the output of TCR recombination in a similar way in related and unrelated pairs, and inherited differences have a minor effect. Normalized repertoire overlap was always slightly but never significantly higher in related than unrelated mother-child pairs. No persistent microchimeric T cell clones were detected, at a sensitivity of around 97 clones per million clonotypes. To look for features that set related mother-child pairs apart from unrelated individuals, the researchers ran deep NGS to compare the TCR beta repertoires of mothers and children. On average, the children were roughly 11 +/- 4 years old, while the mothers were about 37 +/- 4 years old. Libraries were sequenced on Illumina HiSeq 2000 with 100+100 nt paired-end reads after adapter ligation with NEBNext reagents. To prevent cross-contamination, the mother and child libraries were prepared one month apart and sequenced in separate runs. Between about 500,000 and 2,100,000 distinct TCR beta clonotypes were identified per donor. Naive TCR beta clonotypes were estimated from low-frequency clonotypes matched to each donor's FACS-determined naive share, without sorting.

This clonotype was obtained from a boy younger than 10 in good health. The sequence is built from TRBV20-1 and TRBJ2-1, with 8 middle bases fitting TRBD1. Judging by the DNA end, TRBJ2-7 fits better; the J call may be wrong. The sequencing input was blood. CDR3 loop: CSARSPTGDYEQYF. The DNA sequence reads TGCAGTGCCCGATCCCCGACAGGGGACTACGAGCAGTACTTC.